This is a list of T cell receptor beta chains from one sample in a study of cytomegalovirus exposure and HLA in healthy donors. Sequenced by immunoSEQ multiplex PCR; TCRdb stores in-frame clones only, minus some. The table has around 180,000 clones, roughly 82% seen once. Input material: PBMCs. The origin of the receptors is a woman aged 45-65 years in good health and CMV-seronegative. CDR3s include the opening cysteine and the closing phenylalanine or tryptophan. The order of the fields is CDR3 DNA, CDR3 protein, D gene, J gene, V gene, CDR3 length, clone size. A D gene is named only where the DNA matches it firmly. Clone size, where shown, is once, few, many, or a class for clones that have expanded.

DNA: TGTGCCTCCTCCCCTAATCTTAGCGGGGGCTACAATGAGCAGTTCTTC
CDR3: CASSPNLSGGYNEQFF
D: TRBD2
J: TRBJ2-1
V: TRBV10-3
length: 16
size: .

DNA: TGCGCCAGCAGCTTGGCGGTGTCTCCCCTCACAGATACGCAGTATTTT
CDR3: CASSLAVSPLTDTQYF
D: .
J: TRBJ2-3
V: TRBV5-1
length: 16
size: .

DNA: TGTGCCAGCAGTGAAGTCGGGGAGGTCTACGAGCAGTACTTC
CDR3: CASSEVGEVYEQYF
D: .
J: TRBJ2-7
V: TRBV6-1
length: 14
size: medium-sized

DNA: TGCGCCAGCAGCCAACTTACAGGGGGCATAGTGTTTTTT
CDR3: CASSQLTGGIVFF
D: TRBD1
J: TRBJ1-4
V: TRBV4-3
length: 13
size: .

DNA: TGTGCCAGCAGCGTAGTTAGCACCGTAGGGGCCAACGTCCTGACTTTC
CDR3: CASSVVSTVGANVLTF
D: .
J: TRBJ2-6
V: TRBV9
length: 16
size: .

DNA: TGTGCCAGTAGTATAGCCCAGGGGACTGAAGCTTTCTTT
CDR3: CASSIAQGTEAFF
D: .
J: TRBJ1-1
V: TRBV19
length: 13
size: once

DNA: TGTGCCAGCAGTTCCGGGGGGCTTTATGGCTACACCTTC
CDR3: CASSSGGLYGYTF
D: .
J: TRBJ1-2
V: TRBV28
length: 13
size: .

DNA: TGTGCCAGCTCACCAGAGACTAGCGGGGGGGCCCCGCAGTATTTT
CDR3: CASSPETSGGAPQYF
D: TRBD2
J: TRBJ2-3
V: TRBV18
length: 15
size: .

DNA: TGTGCCACCAGCAGGGGGGGGACATCGGACGAGCAGTACTTC
CDR3: CATSRGGTSDEQYF
D: .
J: TRBJ2-7
V: TRBV15
length: 14
size: .

DNA: TGTGCCAGCAGTGCCTCCGGGGGGGCGAGGTACGAGCAGTACTTC
CDR3: CASSASGGARYEQYF
D: TRBD2
J: TRBJ2-7
V: TRBV2
length: 15
size: .

DNA: TGTGCCAGCTCACCAGTCGGGTTTAATCAGCCCCAGCATTTT
CDR3: CASSPVGFNQPQHF
D: .
J: TRBJ1-5
V: TRBV18
length: 14
size: .

DNA: TGTGCCAGCAGCTTAGCGAGGCTGGACTACGAGCAGTACTTC
CDR3: CASSLARLDYEQYF
D: .
J: TRBJ2-7
V: TRBV7-2
length: 14
size: .

DNA: TGTGCCAGCAGCTTCTTAGCGGGAGATACGCAGTATTTT
CDR3: CASSFLAGDTQYF
D: TRBD2
J: TRBJ2-3
V: TRBV28
length: 13
size: .

DNA: TGTGCCAGCAGTTTAATTGCGGAGTACAATGAGCAGTTCTTC
CDR3: CASSLIAEYNEQFF
D: .
J: TRBJ2-1
V: TRBV28
length: 14
size: .

DNA: TGCGCCAGCAGCTCCGGGACACCGAGAGGCTCCTATAATTCACCCCTCCACTTT
CDR3: CASSSGTPRGSYNSPLHF
D: .
J: TRBJ1-6
V: TRBV5-1
length: 18
size: .

DNA: TGTGCCAGCAGCTCACGCTTTACGCGAACCGGGGAGCTGTTTTTT
CDR3: CASSSRFTRTGELFF
D: .
J: TRBJ2-2
V: TRBV7-8
length: 15
size: .

DNA: TGTGCCAGCAGGCAACGGACAGGAGTAAATGAAAAACTGTTTTTT
CDR3: CASRQRTGVNEKLFF
D: TRBD1
J: TRBJ1-4
V: TRBV2
length: 15
size: .

DNA: TGCGCCAGCAGTGCCTTGGGACTAGCGGGAGGTGTGAATGAGCAGTTCTTC
CDR3: CASSALGLAGGVNEQFF
D: TRBD2
J: TRBJ2-1
V: TRBV10-2
length: 17
size: once

DNA: TGTGCCAGCAGCTTGCAAGGAGTCGGAAACACCATATATTTT
CDR3: CASSLQGVGNTIYF
D: .
J: TRBJ1-3
V: TRBV5-4
length: 14
size: few

DNA: TGTGCCTGGAGTACCTTCACAGGGTCCAATCAGCCCCAGCATTTT
CDR3: CAWSTFTGSNQPQHF
D: .
J: TRBJ1-5
V: TRBV30
length: 15
size: .

DNA: TGTGCCAGCAGCAAAGGGGACAGGGCGCAAGAGACCCAGTACTTC
CDR3: CASSKGDRAQETQYF
D: .
J: TRBJ2-5
V: TRBV21-1
length: 15
size: .

DNA: TGTGCCAGCAGTTTCTATGTCGGCGGGGGGGTAGGGACCGGGGAGCTGTTTTTT
CDR3: CASSFYVGGGVGTGELFF
D: TRBD2
J: TRBJ2-2
V: TRBV27
length: 18
size: .

DNA: TGTGCCTGGAGTGACCCGGACAGGGGGCCTGGCTACACCTTC
CDR3: CAWSDPDRGPGYTF
D: TRBD1
J: TRBJ1-2
V: TRBV30
length: 14
size: .

DNA: TGTGCCAGCTCACCGAAGAGAGGGGGCACTGAAGCTTTCTTT
CDR3: CASSPKRGGTEAFF
D: .
J: TRBJ1-1
V: TRBV18
length: 14
size: .

DNA: TGTGCCAGCAGTTACCGAACAGGGGCCCCGGGGGAGCAGTTCTTC
CDR3: CASSYRTGAPGEQFF
D: TRBD1
J: TRBJ2-1
V: TRBV6-5
length: 15
size: .

DNA: TGTGCCAGCAGAGAAACAGGGTCGTCCTCCACCGGGGAGCTGTTTTTT
CDR3: CASRETGSSSTGELFF
D: .
J: TRBJ2-2
V: TRBV9
length: 16
size: .

DNA: TGTGCCAGCAGCCCGGGATTCAGCGTTAGCGGGGAGCTGTTTTTT
CDR3: CASSPGFSVSGELFF
D: .
J: TRBJ2-2
V: TRBV11-3
length: 15
size: few

DNA: TGTGCCAGCAGCTCTACACAGGGGGCGCATCTCGGACACTACGAGCAGTACTTC
CDR3: CASSSTQGAHLGHYEQYF
D: TRBD1
J: TRBJ2-7
V: TRBV7-9
length: 18
size: once

DNA: TGTGCCAGCAGCTCCCGGGACAGCTACGATGAGCAGTTCTTC
CDR3: CASSSRDSYDEQFF
D: TRBD1
J: TRBJ2-1
V: TRBV7-2
length: 14
size: .

DNA: TGTGCCAGCGGGACGGGGGTTGGAGGGGCCCCCTACGAGCAGTACTTC
CDR3: CASGTGVGGAPYEQYF
D: .
J: TRBJ2-7
V: TRBV7-8
length: 16
size: .

DNA: TGTGCCAGCAGCCATGGGGAGGGGGGTGAGCAGTTCTTC
CDR3: CASSHGEGGEQFF
D: .
J: TRBJ2-1
V: TRBV7-9
length: 13
size: .

DNA: TGTGCCAGCAGCTTAGGGGCAGGGGGACTGAGTAATGAAAAACTGTTTTTT
CDR3: CASSLGAGGLSNEKLFF
D: TRBD1
J: TRBJ1-4
V: TRBV11-2
length: 17
size: .

DNA: TGTGCCAGCAGCTTAAACGAAGTCGGGGAGCAGTACTTC
CDR3: CASSLNEVGEQYF
D: .
J: TRBJ2-7
V: TRBV7-6
length: 13
size: .

DNA: TGCGCCAGCAGCCAGGTGGGCGCAACTAATGAAAAACTGTTTTTT
CDR3: CASSQVGATNEKLFF
D: .
J: TRBJ1-4
V: TRBV4-3
length: 15
size: once

DNA: TGCGCCAGCAGCATCGGTGAGACCCAGTACTTC
CDR3: CASSIGETQYF
D: .
J: TRBJ2-5
V: TRBV5-1
length: 11
size: .

DNA: TGTGCCAGCTTAATAGGAGGGCTCACTGAAGCTTTCTTT
CDR3: CASLIGGLTEAFF
D: .
J: TRBJ1-1
V: TRBV6-1
length: 13
size: .

DNA: TGTGCCAGCGGGGCGGGGAAATCCTACGAGCAGTACTTC
CDR3: CASGAGKSYEQYF
D: .
J: TRBJ2-7
V: TRBV6-5
length: 13
size: once

DNA: TGTGCCAGCACCCCTGGGGCAGGGATAAACTATGGCTACACCTTC
CDR3: CASTPGAGINYGYTF
D: .
J: TRBJ1-2
V: TRBV7-2
length: 15
size: once

DNA: TGCAGCGCCCAGGGGCTGGACTACAATGAGCAGTTCTTC
CDR3: CSAQGLDYNEQFF
D: .
J: TRBJ2-1
V: TRBV29-1
length: 13
size: .

DNA: TGTACCAGCAGTTTATTACTAGCGGGAGCTTTGGACACCGGGGAGCTGTTTTTT
CDR3: CTSSLLLAGALDTGELFF
D: TRBD2
J: TRBJ2-2
V: TRBV27
length: 18
size: .

DNA: TGCGCCAGCACTCTCCAAACTAGCAGGAACACCGGGGAGCTGTTTTTT
CDR3: CASTLQTSRNTGELFF
D: .
J: TRBJ2-2
V: TRBV5-1
length: 16
size: .

DNA: TGTGCCTCAGGGGCGGACACTGAAGCTTTCTTT
CDR3: CASGADTEAFF
D: .
J: TRBJ1-1
V: TRBV10-3
length: 11
size: .

DNA: TGTGCCAGCAGTGTCCGGTCGGGGGAGCTGTTTTTT
CDR3: CASSVRSGELFF
D: .
J: TRBJ2-2
V: TRBV6-5
length: 12
size: .

DNA: TGTGCCAGCAAGGCCGGGTCACAAGAGACCCAGTACTTC
CDR3: CASKAGSQETQYF
D: .
J: TRBJ2-5
V: TRBV7-2
length: 13
size: .

DNA: TGCGCCAGCAGCCCCCCAGGGGATGGGCAGTTCTTC
CDR3: CASSPPGDGQFF
D: .
J: TRBJ2-1
V: TRBV5-1
length: 12
size: few

DNA: TGCGCCAGCAGCCAAGATCCGAGGAGGGGCGATCAGCCCCAGCATTTT
CDR3: CASSQDPRRGDQPQHF
D: .
J: TRBJ1-5
V: TRBV4-1
length: 16
size: .

DNA: TGTGCCTGGAGTGTGGGGGCCCGCGAAAAACTGTTTTTT
CDR3: CAWSVGAREKLFF
D: .
J: TRBJ1-4
V: TRBV30
length: 13
size: .

DNA: TGTGCCAGCAGTCCGGGACTAGCGGCCTACGAGCAGTACTTC
CDR3: CASSPGLAAYEQYF
D: TRBD2
J: TRBJ2-7
V: TRBV6-5
length: 14
size: few

DNA: TGTGCCAGCAGCTCGATATTCATACTAGCGGGAGAAAGGAATGAGCAGTTCTTC
CDR3: CASSSIFILAGERNEQFF
D: TRBD2
J: TRBJ2-1
V: TRBV5-6
length: 18
size: .

DNA: TGCAGCGCCGGACAGGGACGCTACAATGAGCAGTTCTTC
CDR3: CSAGQGRYNEQFF
D: TRBD1
J: TRBJ2-1
V: TRBV29-1
length: 13
size: .

DNA: TGTGCCATCAGTGAAGTAGCGGGCTTAAGTGAGCAGTTCTTC
CDR3: CAISEVAGLSEQFF
D: TRBD2
J: TRBJ2-1
V: TRBV10-3
length: 14
size: .

DNA: TGCAGCGTTGACACAGGGAGCGCTAATGAAAAACTGTTTTTT
CDR3: CSVDTGSANEKLFF
D: .
J: TRBJ1-4
V: TRBV29-1
length: 14
size: once

DNA: TGTGCCAGCAGCTTAGAGGGGGGTCAGTACTTC
CDR3: CASSLEGGQYF
D: .
J: TRBJ2-7
V: TRBV11-2
length: 11
size: few

DNA: TGTGCCAGCAGTTTATGGTTCGGGACATCGACCCAGTACTTC
CDR3: CASSLWFGTSTQYF
D: .
J: TRBJ2-5
V: TRBV27
length: 14
size: .

DNA: TGTGCCAGCAGCGTATACGACAGGGTGTGGTATGAAAAACTGTTTTTT
CDR3: CASSVYDRVWYEKLFF
D: TRBD1
J: TRBJ1-4
V: TRBV5-6
length: 16
size: .